This T cell receptor beta chain was sequenced in a study of vaccination and CD4 T cells after COVID-19. Findings and limits, study-wide: A relatively small number of convalescent patients were studied, and no early post-infection timepoints were included.

About this clonotype: Its cognate antigen is unknown.

Time point noted: late sampling 161 to 241 days after vaccination in a few convalescent patients. Positive PCR tests came between March and December 2020, ahead of the US Alpha, Beta and Delta variants. MiXCR, applied by TCRdb to the PCR reads, yields one record per CDR3 protein. The sample carries 25,000 to 35,000 distinct CDR3 sequences, roughly 50% recorded once. This clonotype originated in a human donor who had recovered from COVID-19. Sequencing used CD4+ T cells from blood, obtained about 7 months after SARS-CoV-2 vaccination.

The CDR3 loop is CASSESSYTQYF. Written as DNA, the CDR3 is TGCGCCAGCAGTGAGTCCTCGTATACGCAGTATTTT. The chain carries TRBV10-1 and TRBJ2-3; D is uncertain. The ends were cut back, 0 bases at V and 7 bases at J, with 5 bases in the middle. Looked up from germline, CDR1 is WNHNN and CDR2 is SYGVQD (reference sequence). The CDR3 is made up of 12 amino acids.